One sample yielded the 16 T cell receptor beta chains listed below, sequenced in a study of a mutant IDH1 vaccine in newly diagnosed glioma. TCRdb's table, derived via immunoSEQ multiplex PCR, lists solely in-frame clones and lacks some. The sample carries around 40,000 clones, 84% recorded once. No antigens are known for them. Stated time point: week 11, during vaccination. Topical imiquimod accompanied each vaccine dose, which consisted of 300 ug of mutant IDH1 20-mer peptide. The sequences come from PBMCs, collected from a glioma patient whose treatment included an IDH1 peptide vaccine. These receptor sequences come from a man between 35 and 55 years old with glioma.

The rearrangement joins TRBV4-2 to TRBJ2-5; D assignment may be TRBD1 or TRBD2 (6 bases each). With 3 bases removed from V and 5 bases from J, the gap between germline ends came to 10 bases. Looked up from germline, CDR1 is LGHNA and CDR2 is YNFKEQ. This CDR3 region has 13 residues. Here the CDR3 reads CASSQTGGETQYF. CDR3 nucleotide sequence: TGTGCCAGCAGCCAGACAGGAGGGGAGACCCAGTACTTC.

This chain connects TRBV9 to TRBJ2-3, with 8 positions matching TRBD2. With V trimmed by 0 bases and J by 1 base, 1 base remained unmatched. Germline loops: CDR1 SGDLS, CDR2 YYNGEE. CDR3 size: 15 residues. The CDR3 DNA reads TGTGCCAGCAGCGTAGACGGGAGGGGCACAGATACGCAGTATTTT. This encodes CASSVDGRGTDTQYF. Full variable domain (outside the CDR3, taken from reference TRBV9 and TRBJ2-3): DSGVTQTPKHLITATGQRVTLRCSPRSGDLSVYWYQQSLDQGLQFLIQYYNGEERAKGNILERFSAQQFPDLHSELNLSSLELGDSALYFCASSVDGRGTDTQYFGPGTRLTVL.

On this clone itself: The sample carries other DNA sequences with the same CDR3. The chain recombines TRBV19 with TRBJ1-5, with a tentative D call TRBD1 (6 bases). This CDR3 has 14 residues. Germline-derived CDR1 and CDR2 are LNHDA and SQIVND (reference sequence). V was pared by 6 bases and J by 6 bases, with 15 bases between. CDR3: CASSPQGRGQPQHF. In DNA, the CDR3 is TGTGCCAGTAGCCCACAGGGTCGGGGTCAGCCCCAGCATTTT.

The rearrangement joins TRBV7-2 to TRBJ1-5; 7 nucleotides agree with TRBD1. Per the germline V gene, CDR1 is SGHTA and CDR2 is FQGNSA. The CDR3 totals 15 residues. J was trimmed by 7 bases and V by 1 base; bases with no gene match: 7. Here the CDR3 DNA reads TGTGCCAGCAGCTTAGAGGGACAGACGCAGCAGCCCCAGCATTTT. As protein: CASSLEGQTQQPQHF.

The CDR3 region is CASSPQGRSNEQFF. The CDR3 region has the DNA TGTGCCAGCAGCCCACAGGGAAGGAGCAATGAGCAGTTCTTC. The chain has TRBV5-4 and TRBJ2-1; D is perhaps TRBD1 (6 bases). Looked up from germline, CDR1 is SGHNT and CDR2 is YYREEE (reference sequence). V gave up 4 bases and J gave up 6 bases, with 14 bases separating them. CDR3 length equals 14 residues.

The CDR3 DNA sequence: TGTGCCAGCAGCTTTGTAGGGGGAGGGGGAGAGCAGTACTTC. This codes for CASSFVGGGGEQYF. V and J are TRBV5-4 and TRBJ2-7, with D maybe TRBD2 (7 bases). The germline CDR1 and CDR2 sequences are SGHNT and YYREEE (reference sequence). V gave up 2 bases and J gave up 7 bases, with 16 bases separating them. This CDR3 region has 14 residues.

V and J are TRBV5-6 and TRBJ1-5; no definite D call. Trimming removed 2 bases from V and 2 bases from J, with 8 bases in between. The CDR3 sequence is 14 residues long. Per germline, CDR1 SGHDT and CDR2 YYEEEE. The CDR3 coding sequence is TGTGCCAGCAGCTTCTCTCCCGGCAATCAGCCCCAGCATTTT. The encoded protein is CASSFSPGNQPQHF. The whole variable domain, remainder taken from reference TRBV5-6 and TRBJ1-5, is DAGVTQSPTHLIKTRGQQVTLRCSPKSGHDTVSWYQQALGQGPQFIFQYYEEEERQRGNFPDRFSGHQFPNYSSELNVNALLLGDSALYLCASSFSPGNQPQHFGDGTRLSIL.

The CDR3 nucleotides are TGTGCCAGCAGTCCGACAGGGTCTCGGCAGCCCCAGCATTTT. Its translation: CASSPTGSRQPQHF. This rearrangement joins TRBV6-6 to TRBJ1-5; TRBD1 agrees at 7 bases. Germline V lookup: CDR1 MNHNY, CDR2 SVGAGI (reference sequence). J lost 7 bases, V lost 5 bases, and 8 bases had no gene match. The CDR3 spans 14 residues.

V usage is TRBV21-1 and J usage is TRBJ1-1. TRBV21-1 is listed as a pseudogene. The CDR3 runs to 15 residues. The CDR3 reads CASSLGGGKGTEAFF. The CDR3 DNA is TGTGCCAGCAGCCTGGGGGGAGGGAAAGGTACTGAAGCTTTCTTT.

This clone showed up just once. The chain is built from TRBV19 and TRBJ1-2, with 7 bases that match TRBD1. CDR1 and CDR2 from the germline V gene are LNHDA and SQIVND (reference sequence). Trimming removed 9 bases from V and 7 bases from J; junction bases left unmatched: 8. The CDR3 has 12 amino acids. CDR3 sequence reads: CASGQAYSGYTF. The CDR3 region has the DNA TGTGCCAGCGGACAGGCCTACTCTGGCTACACCTTC.

This clone appeared once. V and J are TRBV2 and TRBJ2-3; D call uncertain. Trimming pared 2 bases from V and 7 bases from J, leaving 7 bases between. The length of the CDR3 is 12 residues. Germline values: CDR1 SNHLY, CDR2 FYNNEI. CDR3 loop: CASSELVNTQYF. Written as DNA, the CDR3 is TGTGCCAGCAGTGAATTGGTCAATACGCAGTATTTT.

The chain's CDR3 is CASSFFSGAGELFF. The CDR3 DNA is TGTGCCAGCAGCTTTTTTTCAGGCGCCGGGGAGCTGTTTTTT. V is TRBV11-2 and J is TRBJ2-2, with D uncertain. The CDR3 length is 14 residues. V was clipped by 3 bases and J by 6 bases, with 11 bases between them. Germline V gene sequence: CDR1 SGHAT, CDR2 FQNNGV. Supplemented by reference TRBV11-2 and TRBJ2-2, the full variable domain reads EAGVAQSPRYKIIEKRQSVAFWCNPISGHATLYWYQQILGQGPKLLIQFQNNGVVDDSQLPKDRFSAERLKGVDSTLKIQPAKLEDSAVYLCASSFFSGAGELFFGEGSRLTVL.

With respect to this clone: The junction departs from germline at one end; a sequencing error may be responsible. V and J are TRBV7-2 and TRBJ2-7, with 11 bases identical to TRBD2. The CDR3 length is 14 residues. Germline CDR1 is SGHTA and CDR2 is FQGNSA. In DNA form, the CDR3 reads TGTGCCAGCAGCCTAGCGGGAGGCTCCTACGAGCAGTACTTC. Encoded protein: CASSLAGGSYEQYF.

This clone turned up a few times. The chain combines TRBV18 with TRBJ1-1; maybe TRBD1 (6 bases). This CDR3 has 14 amino acids. V lost 0 bases and J 8 bases, leaving 13 bases between the germline ends. Germline V lookup: CDR1 KGHSH, CDR2 LQKENI. The CDR3 region is CASSPPDRKKEAFF. The CDR3, as DNA: TGTGCCAGCTCACCACCCGACAGGAAAAAAGAAGCTTTCTTT.

The rearrangement uses TRBV6-5 and TRBJ1-5; TRBD1 matches at 7 bases. Trimming at V came to 2 bases and at J to 2 bases, leaving 3 bases not matched to a gene. Germline V gives CDR1 MNHEY, CDR2 SVGAGI. The CDR3 is 15 amino acids. CDR3 region: CASSYTGDGNQPQHF. CDR3 in DNA: TGTGCCAGCAGTTACACAGGGGATGGCAATCAGCCCCAGCATTTT.

This clone was detected a few times. This CDR3 is CASSLMGGGRDEKLFF. CDR3 bases: TGCGCCAGCAGCTTGATGGGAGGGGGCCGGGATGAAAAACTGTTTTTT. This chain links TRBV5-1 with TRBJ1-4; TRBD1 matches 7 bases. CDR1 SGHRS and CDR2 YFSETQ come from the germline V gene. J lost 6 bases, V lost 1 base, and 9 bases had no gene match. The CDR3 consists of 16 residues.